These T cell receptor beta chains were read from a single sample in a study of T cell changes during pregnancy in multiple sclerosis. Profiling relied on immunoSEQ multiplex PCR, and the TCRdb table lists in-frame clones only, not all of them. The sample shows 40,000 or so clones, 80% to 95% of them seen only once. This specimen consisted of CD8+ T cells from peripheral blood mononuclear cells, obtained in the first trimester of pregnancy. The receptors derive from a female donor with multiple sclerosis, enrolled in a pregnancy study. Both conserved end residues are part of each CDR3. D genes are given only for firm matches. Some rows have no size entry. The others give once, few or many, or a class for an expanded clone.

many,TRBV15,TRBJ2-5,TRBD1,CATSTRGQGIETQYF,TGTGCCACCAGCACGAGGGGACAGGGGATCGAGACCCAGTACTTC
once,TRBV7-9,TRBJ1-1,TRBD1,CASSLDVARWDRNTEAFF,TGTGCCAGCAGCTTAGATGTAGCCAGGTGGGACAGGAACACTGAAGCTTTCTTT
-,TRBV4-1,TRBJ1-3,TRBD1,CASSQEVTGGGNTIYF,TGCGCCAGCAGCCAAGAAGTCACAGGGGGTGGAAACACCATATATTTT
-,TRBV28,TRBJ1-1,-,CASGEGGTEAFF,TGTGCCAGCGGGGAGGGGGGGACTGAAGCTTTCTTT
-,TRBV19,TRBJ2-3,-,CASSGPIRGDTQYF,TGTGCCAGTAGTGGACCCATCCGGGGAGATACGCAGTATTTT
-,TRBV15,TRBJ2-5,TRBD2,CATSTTPLAGETQYF,TGTGCCACCAGCACCACTCCCCTAGCGGGAGAGACCCAGTACTTC
-,TRBV30,TRBJ1-6,-,CAWSLAHNAYNSPLHF,TGTGCCTGGAGCTTGGCCCACAACGCCTATAATTCACCCCTCCACTTT
-,TRBV19,TRBJ1-2,TRBD1,CASKEGAYGYTF,TGTGCCAGTAAGGAGGGGGCATACGGCTACACCTTC
-,TRBV7-2,TRBJ2-1,-,CASSLRGGLVDEQFF,TGTGCCAGCAGCTTAAGGGGGGGCCTTGTAGATGAGCAGTTCTTC
-,TRBV18,TRBJ1-1,TRBD1,CASSPPRDRRLGFEAFF,TGTGCCAGCTCACCACCGCGGGACAGGAGGTTAGGATTTGAAGCTTTCTTT
-,TRBV4-2,TRBJ2-1,TRBD2,CASTRLAGGNNEQFF,TGTGCCAGCACCAGACTAGCGGGAGGTAACAATGAGCAGTTCTTC
-,TRBV6-5,TRBJ2-3,-,CASSCRARPTDTQYF,TGTGCCAGCAGTTGCAGGGCCCGGCCAACAGATACGCAGTATTTT
-,TRBV11-3,TRBJ2-5,TRBD1,CASSQDRGKTQETQYF,TGTGCCAGCAGCCAGGACAGGGGGAAAACTCAAGAGACCCAGTACTTC
-,TRBV6-5,TRBJ1-2,TRBD1,CASTNRGDGYTF,TGTGCCAGCACTAACAGGGGAGATGGCTACACCTTC
-,TRBV5-6,TRBJ1-1,-,CASSWGQVDTEAFF,TGTGCCAGCAGCTGGGGGCAGGTGGACACTGAAGCTTTCTTT
-,TRBV27,TRBJ1-2,TRBD1,CASSRQGQHLEDGYTF,TGTGCCAGCAGCCGACAGGGTCAACACTTGGAGGATGGCTACACCTTC
-,TRBV5-4,TRBJ1-5,-,CASSLGGGDNQPQHF,TGTGCCAGCAGCTTGGGAGGAGGGGACAATCAGCCCCAGCATTTT
-,TRBV9,TRBJ2-5,-,CASSPEGGAQETQYF,TGTGCCAGCAGCCCAGAGGGGGGGGCCCAAGAGACCCAGTACTTC
-,TRBV6-1,TRBJ2-7,-,CASSEAGGWIYEQYF,TGTGCCAGCAGTGAAGCTGGAGGGTGGATCTACGAGCAGTACTTC
-,TRBV9,TRBJ1-4,TRBD1,CASSVYRGEGEKLFF,TGTGCCAGCAGCGTATACAGGGGAGAGGGTGAAAAACTGTTTTTT
-,TRBV28,TRBJ2-7,-,CASRVQGGNSNEQYF,TGTGCCAGCAGGGTACAGGGCGGAAATTCAAACGAGCAGTACTTC
once,TRBV30,TRBJ2-3,-,CAWSVIAGFFAGTQYF,TGTGCCTGGAGTGTAATCGCGGGATTCTTCGCAGGTACGCAGTATTTT
-,TRBV28,TRBJ1-4,-,CASSPEDSGANEKLFF,TGTGCCAGCAGTCCAGAGGACAGTGGGGCTAATGAAAAACTGTTTTTT
-,TRBV27,TRBJ2-7,-,CASRLNPDSSYEQYF,TGTGCCAGCAGACTAAACCCGGACAGTTCCTACGAGCAGTACTTC
-,TRBV7-6,TRBJ2-7,TRBD2,CASSFEAGGPDEQYF,TGTGCCAGCAGCTTCGAAGCGGGAGGGCCGGACGAGCAGTACTTC
-,TRBV11-2,TRBJ1-1,-,CASSLERGFAEAFF,TGTGCCAGCAGCTTAGAAAGGGGCTTCGCTGAAGCTTTCTTT
-,TRBV7-6,TRBJ2-7,-,CASSSEDRIHEQYF,TGTGCCAGCAGCTCAGAAGACAGGATCCACGAGCAGTACTTC
-,TRBV5-6,TRBJ2-7,-,CASSLSSFHEQYF,TGTGCCAGCAGCTTGTCTAGCTTTCACGAGCAGTACTTC
-,TRBV11-2,TRBJ2-3,TRBD1,CASSSRLNRGSTDTQYF,TGTGCCAGCAGCTCCAGACTGAACAGGGGGAGTACAGATACGCAGTATTTT
-,TRBV5-1,TRBJ2-7,-,CASSLGGLGYEQYF,TGCGCCAGCAGCTTGGGGGGGCTGGGATACGAGCAGTACTTC
-,TRBV6-5,TRBJ1-2,-,CASSGQGGRYGYTF,TGTGCCAGCAGTGGGCAGGGTGGTCGGTATGGCTACACCTTC
-,TRBV10-3,TRBJ1-2,TRBD1,CAISEPPGQGDLNYGYTF,TGTGCCATCAGTGAGCCTCCAGGACAGGGGGATTTGAACTATGGCTACACCTTC
-,TRBV12-5,TRBJ2-5,-,CASGLNGEETQYF,TGTGCTAGTGGTTTGAACGGAGAAGAGACCCAGTACTTC
-,TRBV7-9,TRBJ2-7,-,CASSSTSYEQYF,TGTGCCAGCAGCTCCACCAGTTACGAGCAGTACTTC
-,TRBV7-6,TRBJ2-1,-,CASSRSERPYEQFF,TGTGCCAGCAGCCGTTCGGAGCGCCCCTATGAGCAGTTCTTC
-,TRBV7-2,TRBJ1-4,-,CASSRRAAGLVNEKLFF,TGTGCCAGCAGTCGACGAGCTGCGGGGTTGGTTAATGAAAAACTGTTTTTT
-,TRBV19,TRBJ1-5,TRBD1,CASRPGTVYQPQHF,TGTGCCAGTAGACCCGGGACAGTTTATCAGCCCCAGCATTTT
-,TRBV10-3,TRBJ2-2,-,CAISGDRTNTGELFF,TGTGCCATCAGTGGAGACAGAACGAACACCGGGGAGCTGTTTTTT
-,TRBV19,TRBJ1-1,-,CASSIGTYTEAFF,TGTGCCAGTAGTATAGGGACTTACACTGAAGCTTTCTTT
-,TRBV9,TRBJ2-6,-,CASSVEQTASGANVLTF,TGTGCCAGCAGCGTAGAACAGACAGCCTCTGGGGCCAACGTCCTGACTTTC